This is a list of T cell receptor beta chains from one sample in a study of cytomegalovirus exposure and HLA in healthy donors. Repertoires were generated with immunoSEQ multiplex PCR, while TCRdb's copy carries only in-frame clones and drops some. The data show some 200,000 clones, with around 77% seen just once and about 2% held by the top ten. The sample was PBMCs. All receptors derive from a woman in her 30s in good health and CMV-seropositive. Each CDR3 is given with its conserved first and last residue. The order of the fields is V gene, J gene, clone size, D gene, CDR3 DNA, CDR3 protein. The D gene is left open where the match is weak. The size of a clone is reported for some rows only, either as once, few or many, or as a class for expanded clones.

V: TRBV18
J: TRBJ1-2
size: NA
D: NA
DNA: TGTGCCAGCTCACCAGGGAGTTCGGGCTATGGCTACACCTTC
CDR3: CASSPGSSGYGYTF

V: TRBV4-3
J: TRBJ2-7
size: NA
D: TRBD2
DNA: TGCGCCAGCAGCTACCGCCTCTGGGGACCGACTAGCGGGGGGTTCTACGAGCAGTACTTC
CDR3: CASSYRLWGPTSGGFYEQYF

V: TRBV4-3
J: TRBJ2-7
size: NA
D: NA
DNA: TGCGCCAGCAGCCAAGAGGCAGGCTACGAGCAGTACTTC
CDR3: CASSQEAGYEQYF

V: TRBV10-3
J: TRBJ2-7
size: NA
D: NA
DNA: TGTGCCATCAGTGAACAGGGTGGGGGTAAGAGCTACGAGCAGTACTTC
CDR3: CAISEQGGGKSYEQYF

V: TRBV2
J: TRBJ2-7
size: once
D: NA
DNA: TGTGCCAGCAGAGGAGGACCTATCTACGAGCAGTACTTC
CDR3: CASRGGPIYEQYF

V: TRBV6-1
J: TRBJ1-6
size: few
D: NA
DNA: TGTGCCAGCAGTGAAAGGGGCGACGGGGGCTATAATTCACCCCTCCACTTT
CDR3: CASSERGDGGYNSPLHF

V: TRBV6-5
J: TRBJ1-2
size: NA
D: NA
DNA: TGTGCCAGCAGACTCAGGACTGTGTCTAGCTATGGCTACACCTTC
CDR3: CASRLRTVSSYGYTF

V: TRBV6-4
J: TRBJ1-2
size: once
D: NA
DNA: TGTGCCAGCAGCTTACTTGTAATATATGGCTACACCTTC
CDR3: CASSLLVIYGYTF

V: TRBV28
J: TRBJ1-1
size: few
D: NA
DNA: TGTGCCAGCAGTTTATGGGGCGGGGGGATTGAAGCTTTCTTT
CDR3: CASSLWGGGIEAFF

V: TRBV19
J: TRBJ1-6
size: few
D: TRBD1
DNA: TGTGCCAGTCGGGACAGGGGTAGTTCACCCCTCCACTTT
CDR3: CASRDRGSSPLHF

V: TRBV5-1
J: TRBJ2-4
size: NA
D: NA
DNA: TGCGCCAGCAGCGGGAACGGGGTGACCCCCGCCAAAAACATTCAGTACTTC
CDR3: CASSGNGVTPAKNIQYF

V: TRBV30
J: TRBJ2-5
size: NA
D: TRBD1
DNA: TGTGCCTGGAGGCCACCGGGACAGGGGTTCGAGACCCAGTACTTC
CDR3: CAWRPPGQGFETQYF

V: TRBV29-1
J: TRBJ1-1
size: NA
D: NA
DNA: TGCAGCGTTGAACTGGGGCCGAACACTGAAGCTTTCTTT
CDR3: CSVELGPNTEAFF

V: TRBV6-4
J: TRBJ2-1
size: NA
D: NA
DNA: TGTGCCAGCAGCGGACAGCCGAGCTCCTACAATGAGCAGTTCTTC
CDR3: CASSGQPSSYNEQFF

V: TRBV9
J: TRBJ1-6
size: NA
D: TRBD1
DNA: TGTGCCAGCAGCGAATGGGACAGGGTTGATTCACCCCTCCACTTT
CDR3: CASSEWDRVDSPLHF

V: TRBV5-8
J: TRBJ2-1
size: NA
D: TRBD2
DNA: TGTGCCAGCAGCCCGCGACTAGCAGCTAGCAATGAGCAGTTCTTC
CDR3: CASSPRLAASNEQFF

V: TRBV5-4
J: TRBJ1-1
size: NA
D: TRBD1
DNA: TGTGCCAGCAAGAGGGACAGGTACATCACTGAAGCTTTCTTT
CDR3: CASKRDRYITEAFF

V: TRBV27
J: TRBJ1-1
size: NA
D: TRBD1
DNA: TGTGCCAGCAGTTTTTTCGGACAGGGGACTGAAGCTTTCTTT
CDR3: CASSFFGQGTEAFF

V: TRBV4-2
J: TRBJ2-1
size: NA
D: NA
DNA: TGTGCCAGCAGCCAAGATACCCAGGGGATGGGGCAGTTCTTC
CDR3: CASSQDTQGMGQFF

V: TRBV2
J: TRBJ2-1
size: NA
D: TRBD2
DNA: TGTGCCAGCAGGGAAACCGGGACTAGCGAGGGTTCCAATGAGCAGTTCTTC
CDR3: CASRETGTSEGSNEQFF

V: TRBV18
J: TRBJ1-5
size: NA
D: NA
DNA: TGTGCCAGCTCACCCTCACAGGGAAGTCCTACTCAGCCCCAGCATTTT
CDR3: CASSPSQGSPTQPQHF

V: TRBV6-1
J: TRBJ1-2
size: once
D: NA
DNA: TGTGCCAGCATGTCTCTGGCAGGCCTGAACTATGGCTACACCTTC
CDR3: CASMSLAGLNYGYTF

V: TRBV7-8
J: TRBJ2-3
size: once
D: TRBD2
DNA: TGTGCCAGCAGCCCTTTAGCGGGAGCGACTAGCACAGATACGCAGTATTTT
CDR3: CASSPLAGATSTDTQYF

V: TRBV2
J: TRBJ2-7
size: NA
D: TRBD1
DNA: TGTGCCAGCAGTGCAGGGGGATTCGGGTACGAGCAGTACTTC
CDR3: CASSAGGFGYEQYF

V: TRBV7-2
J: TRBJ2-2
size: NA
D: NA
DNA: TGTGCCAGCAGCTTAGGGCAATCCACCGGGGAGCTGTTTTTT
CDR3: CASSLGQSTGELFF

V: TRBV5-1
J: TRBJ1-1
size: NA
D: NA
DNA: TGCGCCAGCAGCTTGGACAGGGCGAACACTGAAGCTTTCTTT
CDR3: CASSLDRANTEAFF

V: TRBV28
J: TRBJ1-6
size: NA
D: TRBD1
DNA: TGTGCCAGCAGTCGACAGGGGTTGATTTCACCCCTCCACTTT
CDR3: CASSRQGLISPLHF

V: TRBV7-2
J: TRBJ2-3
size: NA
D: TRBD1
DNA: TGTGCCAGCAGCGCCAGGGTCCCAGGGGGTAGCACAGATACGCAGTATTTT
CDR3: CASSARVPGGSTDTQYF

V: TRBV6-6
J: TRBJ1-5
size: NA
D: NA
DNA: TGTGCCAGCAGTTACAAAGAGGATCAGCCCCAGCATTTT
CDR3: CASSYKEDQPQHF

V: TRBV5-8
J: TRBJ1-2
size: NA
D: NA
DNA: TGTGCCAGCAGCTTAGTAGGGAGAGGCTATGGCTACACCTTC
CDR3: CASSLVGRGYGYTF

V: TRBV14
J: TRBJ2-7
size: NA
D: NA
DNA: TGTGCCAGCAGCCAGAGCTCCTACGAGCAGTACTTC
CDR3: CASSQSSYEQYF

V: TRBV19
J: TRBJ2-3
size: NA
D: TRBD1
DNA: TGTGCCAGTAGTAGACCGGGACAGGGGTCAGATACGCAGTATTTT
CDR3: CASSRPGQGSDTQYF

V: TRBV30
J: TRBJ1-5
size: NA
D: TRBD1
DNA: TGTGCCTGGAGGGTCCGGGACAGGGAAAATCAGCCCCAGCATTTT
CDR3: CAWRVRDRENQPQHF

V: TRBV19
J: TRBJ2-5
size: NA
D: TRBD1
DNA: TGTGCCAGTAGTAGGACAGGACAAGAGACCCAGTACTTC
CDR3: CASSRTGQETQYF

V: TRBV7-9
J: TRBJ1-6
size: NA
D: TRBD1
DNA: TGTTCCAGCAGCCGTGGTGCAGGGGGCCTACCCCATGACTTT
CDR3: CSSSRGAGGLPHDF

V: TRBV5-1
J: TRBJ2-7
size: few
D: TRBD1
DNA: TGCGCCAGCAGCCGTGGACAGGGACCTTCTTACGAGCAGTACTTC
CDR3: CASSRGQGPSYEQYF

V: TRBV27
J: TRBJ2-1
size: NA
D: TRBD1
DNA: TGTGCCAGCAGTCTAGGACAGGGACATGAGCAGTTCTTC
CDR3: CASSLGQGHEQFF

V: TRBV5-4
J: TRBJ2-5
size: NA
D: TRBD2
DNA: TGTGCCAGCAGCATTCGACTAGCGGGGGAAGAGACCCAGTACTTC
CDR3: CASSIRLAGEETQYF

V: TRBV30
J: TRBJ2-7
size: NA
D: TRBD2
DNA: TGTGCCGGAAAGGAGGGGAGTAGCGGGAGGGCCGACGAGCAGTACTTC
CDR3: CAGKEGSSGRADEQYF

V: TRBV27
J: TRBJ1-2
size: NA
D: TRBD1
DNA: TGTGCCAGCAGAAAAGAATACCGGGACAGAAACTATGGCTACACCTTC
CDR3: CASRKEYRDRNYGYTF

V: TRBV5-4
J: TRBJ1-2
size: NA
D: TRBD1
DNA: TGTGCCAGTACCGGACAGGGCCAGGGTCGAAATGGCTACACCTTC
CDR3: CASTGQGQGRNGYTF

V: TRBV28
J: TRBJ1-4
size: NA
D: TRBD1
DNA: TGTGCCAGCAGAAACGACAGGGGCCGGAATGAAAAACTGTTTTTT
CDR3: CASRNDRGRNEKLFF

V: TRBV29-1
J: TRBJ1-1
size: once
D: TRBD1
DNA: TGCAGCGCTTCCGGGACAGGGAACACTGAAGCTTTCTTT
CDR3: CSASGTGNTEAFF

V: TRBV6-5
J: TRBJ2-1
size: NA
D: TRBD2
DNA: TGTGCCAGCAGTGAACTAGCGGGGAATGAGCAGTTCTTC
CDR3: CASSELAGNEQFF

V: TRBV2
J: TRBJ2-7
size: NA
D: NA
DNA: TGTGCCAGCAGTAACGCCCCGGGATCCGGCTTGAAGGAGCAGTACTTC
CDR3: CASSNAPGSGLKEQYF